The 25 T cell receptor beta chains listed next were all sequenced from one sample in a study of T-cell reconstitution after alpha-beta-depleted transplantation in children. Library preparation (for TCRbeta) was performed with unique molecular identifiers. One entry per CDR3 protein results from TCRdb running MiXCR on the PCR reads. The table lists about 640,000 distinct CDR3 sequences, roughly 17% of them singletons. This sample comprised PBMCs from the stem cell graft donor, obtained from the stem cell graft. Source of these receptors: a human donor who donated a stem cell graft to a child with acute myeloid leukemia.

This clonotype was recorded many times. The chain links TRBV20-1 to TRBJ2-7; TRBD1 aligns across 10 bases. Trimming cost V 3 bases and J 3 bases; bases outside gene matches: 5. The CDR3 is 14 residues long. Looked up from germline, CDR1 is DFQATT and CDR2 is SNEGSKA (reference sequence). The CDR3 DNA reads as TGCAGTGCTAGGGGGACAGGGGACTACTACGAGCAGTACTTC. Translated, it gives CSARGTGDYYEQYF.

This clonotype was found a few times. The gene calls are TRBV7-9 and TRBJ2-5; D unresolved. The CDR3 sequence is 13 residues long. V lost 9 bases to trimming and J lost 2 bases, with 13 bases between them. Germline CDR1 and CDR2: SEHNR and FQNEAQ (reference sequence). The CDR3 loop reads CASVGYGQETQYF. CDR3 DNA sequence: TGTGCCAGTGTGGGCTACGGGCAAGAGACCCAGTACTTC.

At least ten counts were recorded for this clonotype. The chain carries TRBV20-1 and TRBJ1-2; a possible D gene is TRBD1 (6 bases). The germline gives CDR1 DFQATT, CDR2 SNEGSKA (reference sequence). V lost 4 bases, J lost 4 bases, and 13 bases lay in between. The CDR3 covers 13 residues. CDR3 loop: CSATFTGSYGYTF. The CDR3 DNA follows: TGCAGTGCTACCTTTACAGGGAGCTATGGCTACACCTTC.

This clonotype was seen ten or more times. The rearrangement links TRBV20-1 to TRBJ2-7; D gene uncertain. CDR3 length: 13 residues. Trimming removed 5 bases from V and 2 bases from J, with 13 bases in between. The germline V gene has CDR1 DFQATT and CDR2 SNEGSKA (reference sequence). CDR3 in DNA: TGCAGTGCTCATACCCCGAAAACCTACGAGCAGTACTTC. Translated, it gives CSAHTPKTYEQYF.

Only a few counts were recorded for this clonotype. This chain connects TRBV30 to TRBJ2-1; TRBD1 aligns across 7 bases. The V gene end was trimmed by 3 bases and the J gene end by 4 bases; junction bases not matched to a gene: 12. The CDR3 sequence is 16 residues long. Germline V CDR1 and CDR2: GTSNPN, SVGIG (reference sequence). The CDR3 DNA reads TGTGCCTGGAGCCTAGCAGGGACAGTGATATACAATGAGCAGTTCTTC. This encodes CAWSLAGTVIYNEQFF.

The CDR3 DNA follows: TGCAGTGCTAGAGACGACGGAACCTACGAGCAGTACGTC. This gives the protein CSARDDGTYEQYV. The chain employs TRBV20-1 and TRBJ2-7; D not certain. CDR1 is DFQATT and CDR2 is SNEGSKA in the germline V gene (reference sequence). This CDR3 contains 13 residues. Trimming left V 0 bases short and J 2 bases short, with 8 bases between.

The V and J genes are TRBV10-3 and TRBJ1-5; no definite D call. Trimming removed 4 bases from V and 3 bases from J, with 10 bases in between. The germline gives CDR1 ENHRY, CDR2 SYGVKD. The CDR3 has 14 residues. DNA of the CDR3: TGTGCCATCAGTGGTGGTCGGGACAATCAGCCCCAGCATTTT. Translating gives CAISGGRDNQPQHF.

There are many counts of this clonotype. The chain links TRBV20-1 to TRBJ1-4, with D maybe TRBD1 (5 bases). V lost 0 bases, J lost 3 bases, and 5 bases lay in between. This CDR3 contains 13 residues. CDR1 and CDR2 from the germline V gene are DFQATT and SNEGSKA (reference sequence). The CDR3 region is CSAREGANEKLFF. The DNA for the CDR3 is TGCAGTGCTAGAGAAGGGGCTAATGAAAAACTGTTTTTT.

The rearrangement uses TRBV4-2 and TRBJ2-2; possibly TRBD1 or TRBD2 for D (6 bases each). The CDR3 is 20 amino acids. V lost 0 bases to trimming and J lost 6 bases, with 26 bases between them. Germline values: CDR1 LGHNA, CDR2 YNFKEQ. Here the CDR3 DNA reads TGTGCCAGCAGCCAAGAAGGGGGACTCCCGATAACTGTAAAATCCGGGGAGCTGTTTTTT. Encoded protein: CASSQEGGLPITVKSGELFF.

In this sample, this clonotype turned up a few times. The chain uses TRBV4-3 and TRBJ2-1; 10 bases are shared with TRBD1. Trimming took 0 bases from V and 3 from J; bases not matched to a gene: 8. Germline CDR1 reads LGHNA; CDR2 reads YSLEER. CDR3 size: 18 residues. The CDR3 loop is CASSQDPGDRGIYNEQFF. As DNA, the CDR3 is TGCGCCAGCAGCCAAGATCCAGGGGACAGGGGCATCTACAATGAGCAGTTCTTC.

The rearrangement joins TRBV4-3 to TRBJ2-7, with TRBD2 as a possible D gene (6 bases). The CDR3 extends over 15 amino acids. Trimming shortened V by 0 bases and J by 2 bases, and 11 bases separated the two germline ends. Germline lookup yields CDR1 LGHNA and CDR2 YSLEER. The CDR3 bases are TGCGCCAGCAGCCAAGATATAGCGGACCCCTACGAGCAGTACTTC. Amino acids: CASSQDIADPYEQYF.

This clonotype was picked up a small number of times. The rearrangement joins TRBV20-1 to TRBJ2-3, with 9 bases that match TRBD2. Germline V gene lookup returns CDR1 DFQATT and CDR2 SNEGSKA (reference sequence). V trimming: 6 bases; J trimming: 1 base; junction bases outside the gene matches: 8. This CDR3 comprises 15 residues. CDR3 nucleotide sequence: TGCAGTGCGCCAAGTGGGACTAGCCGCACAGATACGCAGTATTTT. Translation gives CSAPSGTSRTDTQYF.

This chain connects TRBV5-4 to TRBJ2-2; a weak D match, TRBD2 (7 bases). Germline lookup yields CDR1 SGHNT and CDR2 YYREEE (reference sequence). The V and J ends lost 1 base and 1 base respectively, with 23 bases between them. This CDR3 has 20 residues. Here the CDR3 DNA reads TGTGCCAGCAGCTTGTCGGGGGGCGGCGAATACGACTTGAACACCGGGGAGCTGTTTTTT. It encodes CASSLSGGGEYDLNTGELFF.

This clonotype has a handful of counts. The chain uses TRBV20-1 and TRBJ1-2, with D tentatively TRBD1 (6 bases). The CDR3 loop spans 12 amino acids. V lost 5 bases to trimming and J lost 7 bases, with 14 bases between them. Germline loops: CDR1 DFQATT, CDR2 SNEGSKA (reference sequence). This chain's CDR3 is CSAYPGGSGYTF. In nucleotides, the CDR3 is TGCAGTGCTTACCCCGGGGGCTCTGGCTACACCTTC.

Turning to this clonotype: This may arise from a read error, as a much more abundant clone is one base away. This chain links TRBV20-1 with TRBJ2-7, with D possibly being TRBD1 (5 bases). The V gene's germline CDR1 is DFQATT and CDR2 SNEGSKA (reference sequence). V lost 0 bases, J lost 6 bases, and 9 bases lay in between. The CDR3 has 12 amino acids. The CDR3 DNA follows: TGCAGTGCTAGAGAACTCCAGGGCGAGCAGTACTTC. It yields the protein CSARELQGEQYF.

This chain links TRBV5-1 with TRBJ2-1; weak D call: TRBD2 (5 bases). The V end lost 4 bases, the J end lost 7 bases, and 15 bases lay between the germline ends. CDR1 is SGHRS, CDR2 YFSETQ, per germline. This CDR3 has 14 residues. CDR3 coding DNA: TGCGCCAGCAGCCCGTGGGGAGTAGTGAATGAGCAGTTCTTC. It encodes CASSPWGVVNEQFF. Based on the CDR3 plus reference TRBV5-1 and TRBJ2-1, the full variable domain is KAGVTQTPRYLIKTRGQQVTLSCSPISGHRSVSWYQQTPGQGLQFLFEYFSETQRNKGNFPGRFSGRQFSNSRSEMNVSTLELGDSALYLCASSPWGVVNEQFFGPGTRLTVL.

Regarding this clonotype: Germline is not matched at one junction end, which may reflect a read error. The chain is built from TRBV20-1 and TRBJ2-3, with 11 bases fitting TRBD2. Germline V gives CDR1 DFQATT, CDR2 SNEGSKA (reference sequence). The CDR3 runs to 15 residues. The CDR3 loop is CSAREVAGGPDTQYF. CDR3 sequence (DNA): TGCAGTGCGAGAGAGGTAGCGGGGGGGCCGGATACGCAGTATTTT.

The chain couples TRBV4-3 to TRBJ2-7; D possibly corresponds to TRBD2 (5 bases). CDR3 length: 15 residues. The germline V and J ends were trimmed by 1 base and 4 bases, with 14 bases remaining between them. Germline V CDR1 and CDR2: LGHNA, YSLEER. The CDR3, as DNA: TGCGCCAGCAGCCAAGTCCTAGCTGGTTTTTACGAGCAGTACTTC. It yields the protein CASSQVLAGFYEQYF.

This clonotype has a handful of counts. V gene TRBV7-9 combines with J gene TRBJ2-6; no clear D gene. V was clipped by 1 base and J by 0 bases, with 10 bases between them. Germline assignment: CDR1 SEHNR and CDR2 FQNEAQ (reference sequence). This CDR3 comprises 17 residues. CDR3 in amino acids: CASSLGAALSGANVLTF. The CDR3 DNA follows: TGTGCCAGCAGCTTAGGGGCCGCCCTCTCTGGGGCCAACGTCCTGACTTTC.

There are a few counts of this clonotype. V is TRBV6-1 and J is TRBJ1-6; D ambiguous. Trimming took 7 bases from V and 5 from J, leaving 12 bases between them. There are 14 residues in the CDR3. Germline CDR1 MNHNS, CDR2 SASEGT. For the CDR3, the DNA is TGTGCCAGCACCACCCCACGGGATAATTCACCCCTCCACTTT. This encodes CASTTPRDNSPLHF.

Ten or more counts support this clonotype. The rearrangement links TRBV9 to TRBJ1-1, with D possibly matching TRBD1 (5 bases). The CDR3 has 15 amino acids. Trimming removed 7 bases at V and 0 bases at J, with 16 bases between. Germline lookup yields CDR1 SGDLS and CDR2 YYNGEE. CDR3 in DNA: TGTGCCAGCGGGATAGGTTTGGACATGAACACTGAAGCTTTCTTT. This sequence encodes CASGIGLDMNTEAFF.

In its sample, this clonotype was seen a few times. The V gene is TRBV5-1, the J gene TRBJ2-1; TRBD2 agrees at 11 bases. Trimming cost V 1 base and J 0 bases; bases outside gene matches: 6. Germline V lookup: CDR1 SGHRS, CDR2 YFSETQ. The CDR3 totals 18 residues. The CDR3 coding sequence is TGCGCCAGCAGCTTGACTAGCGGGGGCCGAAGCTCCTACAATGAGCAGTTCTTC. Its translation is CASSLTSGGRSSYNEQFF.

This clonotype came up a few times. The V and J genes are TRBV6-2 or TRBV6-3 and TRBJ1-1; no clear D gene. The CDR3 consists of 13 residues. V lost 7 bases and J 4 bases, leaving 13 bases between the germline ends. Germline V lookup: CDR1 MNHEY, CDR2 SVGEGT. In nucleotides, the CDR3 is TGTGCCAGCACGCCAAGGGTGCGCACTGAAGCTTTCTTT. Amino acids: CASTPRVRTEAFF.

This clonotype was detected ten times or more. The chain combines TRBV4-3 with TRBJ1-4; the D is unclear. Per germline, CDR1 LGHNA and CDR2 YSLEER. V lost 0 bases, J lost 7 bases, and 12 bases lay in between. The CDR3 covers 15 residues. The CDR3 region has the DNA TGCGCCAGCAGCCAAGATATACATCGGTTTGAAAAACTGTTTTTT. Translation: CASSQDIHRFEKLFF.

The chain employs TRBV7-2 and TRBJ2-5, with 12 bases fitting TRBD2. Per the germline V gene, CDR1 is SGHTA and CDR2 is FQGNSA. With 4 bases clipped from V and 3 bases from J, the junction kept 3 bases outside the gene matches. CDR3 size: 15 residues. The CDR3 region has the DNA TGTGCCAGCAGCTGGACTAGCGGGGACAAAGAGACCCAGTACTTC. This translates into CASSWTSGDKETQYF.